A selection of T cell receptor beta chains follows, all from one sample in a study of beta chain features in type 1 diabetes. The assay was immunoSEQ multiplex PCR, and TCRdb's table has in-frame clones only and misses some. The data show about 900,000 clones, roughly a sixth seen once. Sequenced material: naive CD4+ T cells from blood. These receptors were collected from a woman aged 18-35 years in good health. Both conserved end residues are part of each CDR3. A D gene is named only where the DNA matches it firmly. Rows give clone size only sometimes, using once, few, many, or a class for an expanded clone.

.,.,TRBV6-6,TRBJ1-3,TGTGCCAGCAGCCACCCCGTATTCGGAAACACCATATATTTT,CASSHPVFGNTIYF
few,TRBD2,TRBV11-2,TRBJ2-7,TGTGCCAGCAGCTCGGGGGACTATTATTCCTACGAGCAGTACTTC,CASSSGDYYSYEQYF
few,TRBD2,TRBV10-3,TRBJ2-7,TGTGCCATTAGGGGACTAGCGGACAGACACGAGCAGTACTTC,CAIRGLADRHEQYF
.,TRBD2,TRBV18,TRBJ2-2,TGTGCCAGCTCACCAACTAGCGGGAGCACCGGGGAGCTGTTTTTT,CASSPTSGSTGELFF
few,.,TRBV28,TRBJ2-5,TGTGCCAGCAACAGAGGACGGGTCCAAGAGACCCAGTACTTC,CASNRGRVQETQYF
.,.,TRBV9,TRBJ2-1,TGTGCCAGCAGCTTCTCCGGGACACCGAACAATGAGCAGTTCTTC,CASSFSGTPNNEQFF
.,TRBD1,TRBV25-1,TRBJ1-2,TGTGCCAGCAGTGAAGGCGGCACAGGGGTGGGAGGCTACACCTTC,CASSEGGTGVGGYTF
.,.,TRBV6-5,TRBJ2-5,TGTGCCAGCAGCCCCCGGGACTCGGAGACCCAGTACTTC,CASSPRDSETQYF
.,.,TRBV7-2,TRBJ1-5,TGTGCCAGCAGCTTAATGCAGGGGAGTTATCAGCCCCAGCATTTT,CASSLMQGSYQPQHF
.,.,TRBV19,TRBJ2-1,TGTGCCAGTTTGGGGCCCCGCGGGGCTAGCTCCTACAATGAGCAGTTCTTC,CASLGPRGASSYNEQFF
.,TRBD1,TRBV2,TRBJ1-1,TGTGCCAGCAGTGGCTACAGGGGGCATACTGAAGCTTTCTTT,CASSGYRGHTEAFF
.,.,TRBV2,TRBJ2-3,TGTGCCAGCAGTGATTCATCTGGTACAGATACGCAGTATTTT,CASSDSSGTDTQYF
.,.,TRBV15,TRBJ2-7,TGTGCCACCAGCAGAGATCTCCAAAGTCCCAGGACCTACGAGCAGTACTTC,CATSRDLQSPRTYEQYF
.,TRBD2,TRBV7-9,TRBJ2-1,TGTGCCAGCAGCTTTTTCGGCGGGAGGCACTCGTTCGACAATGAGCAGTTCTTC,CASSFFGGRHSFDNEQFF
.,.,TRBV4-3,TRBJ1-1,TGCGCCAGCAGCCAAGCCTGGGTAGTCCTCACTGAAGCTTTCTTT,CASSQAWVVLTEAFF
.,TRBD1,TRBV29-1,TRBJ2-7,TGCAGCGTTGAAGGACAGGGAATGGGCGAGCAGTACTTC,CSVEGQGMGEQYF
.,.,TRBV28,TRBJ2-1,TGTGCCAGCAGCAGGGGAGGGGACAATGAGCAGTTCTTC,CASSRGGDNEQFF
few,.,TRBV21-1,TRBJ2-1,TGTGCCAGCAGCGGACGTGGGGTCGATGAGCAGTTCTTC,CASSGRGVDEQFF
few,.,TRBV20-1,TRBJ2-1,TGCAGTGCTCGGGAGACTGAGCAGTTCTTC,CSARETEQFF
.,.,TRBV10-3,TRBJ1-5,TGTGCCATCAGTGAGTCCTGGGAACAGCCCCAGCATTTT,CAISESWEQPQHF
.,.,TRBV18,TRBJ2-7,TGTGCCAGCTCACCACGCGGGACCTACGAGCAGTACTTC,CASSPRGTYEQYF
few,.,TRBV21-1,TRBJ2-7,TGTGCCAGCAGCCTGAGCCCCCGGACTAGTAACTACGAGCAGTACTTC,CASSLSPRTSNYEQYF
.,.,TRBV10-3,TRBJ2-3,TGTGCCATCAGTGAGCCAGCCCAAGGGGCAGATACGCAGTATTTT,CAISEPAQGADTQYF
few,.,TRBV29-1,TRBJ1-2,TGCAGCGTTGCCACGTTAAACACCCAACTCTATGGCTACACCTTC,CSVATLNTQLYGYTF
.,TRBD2,TRBV6-1,TRBJ2-3,TGTGCCAGCAAGGCGGGGGTTAGCACAGATACGCAGTATTTT,CASKAGVSTDTQYF
few,.,TRBV14,TRBJ2-3,TGTGCCAGCAGCCAAGGCCGCACAGATACGCAGTATTTT,CASSQGRTDTQYF
.,.,TRBV6-6,TRBJ2-6,TGTGCCAGCAGCTACAGAGCTTCTGGGGCCAACGTCCTGACTTTC,CASSYRASGANVLTF
.,.,TRBV7-9,TRBJ1-2,TGTGCCAGCAGCTTAGGACAGGTGGCGGGCGGCTACACCTTC,CASSLGQVAGGYTF
few,TRBD1,TRBV7-8,TRBJ1-2,TGTGCCAGCAGCTTAGGGACAGGCTATGGCTACACCTTC,CASSLGTGYGYTF
few,TRBD2,TRBV15,TRBJ2-7,TGTGCCACCAGCAGACGCTTAGCGGGCCTTATCGAGCAGTACTTC,CATSRRLAGLIEQYF
.,TRBD2,TRBV28,TRBJ2-5,TGTGCCAGCAGTTTCCCCCCCGGACTAGCGGGAGTGAGGAGGGCCCAAGAGACCCAGTACTTC,CASSFPPGLAGVRRAQETQYF
few,TRBD1,TRBV7-2,TRBJ1-1,TGTGCCAGCAGCGTGGACAGGGGGCTTGCTGAAGCTTTCTTT,CASSVDRGLAEAFF
few,.,TRBV28,TRBJ1-1,TGTGCCAGCAGTTTTGGGGCTGGGCGGACCACTGAAGCTTTCTTT,CASSFGAGRTTEAFF
.,.,TRBV6-6,TRBJ2-1,TGTGCCAGCAGTTTTGGAAATGAGCAGTTCTTC,CASSFGNEQFF
few,.,TRBV6-1,TRBJ2-7,TGTGCCAGCAGAAGGGCGGGTGCCTACGAGCAGTACTTC,CASRRAGAYEQYF
many,TRBD2,TRBV7-2,TRBJ2-3,TGTGCCAGCAGCCCCGAGCTAGCGGGAGGGTTAGATACGCAGTATTTT,CASSPELAGGLDTQYF
few,TRBD2,TRBV5-4,TRBJ2-1,TGTGCCAGCAGCTTCAGACTAGCGGGTTACAATGAGCAGTTCTTC,CASSFRLAGYNEQFF
.,TRBD1,TRBV5-8,TRBJ1-2,TGTGCCAGCAGCTTGAGACAGGGGAGTTATGGCTACACCTTC,CASSLRQGSYGYTF
few,.,TRBV9,TRBJ2-7,TGTGCCAGCAGCGTAGAAGGCAGGACGCGCGAGCAGTACTTC,CASSVEGRTREQYF
.,.,TRBV6-5,TRBJ2-7,TGTGCCAGCACGCCGGGACACAAGCCCTACGAGCAGTACTTC,CASTPGHKPYEQYF
.,TRBD2,TRBV28,TRBJ2-1,TGTGCCAGCATAACTAGCGGGGTTGCCTCCAATGAGCAGTTCTTC,CASITSGVASNEQFF
.,TRBD2,TRBV15,TRBJ2-3,TGTGCCACCAGCAGAGGGGACTACCCAGCTACAGATACGCAGTATTTT,CATSRGDYPATDTQYF
few,.,TRBV4-3,TRBJ2-2,TGCGCCAGCAGCCAAGCAGAGAACACCGGGGAGCTGTTTTTT,CASSQAENTGELFF
few,TRBD2,TRBV4-3,TRBJ2-2,TGCGCCAGCAGCCAAGATCGACCGGGACTAGCGGGTACCGGGGAGCTGTTTTTT,CASSQDRPGLAGTGELFF
.,TRBD1,TRBV2,TRBJ2-1,TGTGCCAGCAACCCGACAGGGATCTCCTACAATGAGCAGTTCTTC,CASNPTGISYNEQFF
.,.,TRBV2,TRBJ1-1,TGTGCCAGCAGTGAGGGGGGAACTGAAGCTTTCTTT,CASSEGGTEAFF
.,TRBD2,TRBV18,TRBJ2-1,TGTGCCAGCTCACCCAGAACCCTAGCGGGAATCCCTCCGTTCTTC,CASSPRTLAGIPPFF
few,.,TRBV4-3,TRBJ2-1,TGCGCCAGCAGCCCCCGCCAGGCTAGAAAGGATGAGCAGTTCTTC,CASSPRQARKDEQFF
.,TRBD2,TRBV10-2,TRBJ2-3,TGCGCCAGCATGGGAGGGCTAGCGGGCATGGATACGCAGTATTTT,CASMGGLAGMDTQYF
few,.,TRBV11-2,TRBJ2-1,TGTGCCAGCAGCTTATATGGCCATGAGCAGTTCTTC,CASSLYGHEQFF
.,TRBD1,TRBV7-3,TRBJ1-1,TGTGCCAGCAGCTTAGCGGGGACAGGGAGACACACTGAAGCTTTCTTT,CASSLAGTGRHTEAFF
.,.,TRBV4-3,TRBJ2-7,TGCGCCAGCAGCCAAGTCCTAAGGTGGGGGGTACGGTACGAGCAGTACTTC,CASSQVLRWGVRYEQYF
few,.,TRBV15,TRBJ2-5,TGTGCCACCAGCAGAGTACATGAGGAAGGGACCCAGTACTTC,CATSRVHEEGTQYF
.,TRBD2,TRBV19,TRBJ2-3,TGTGCCAGTAGTACCGGACTAGCGGGAGCGACAGATACGCAGTATTTT,CASSTGLAGATDTQYF
.,TRBD1,TRBV6-5,TRBJ1-4,TGTGCCAGCAGTTCCCAGGGGGCCGGTAATGAAAAACTGTTTTTT,CASSSQGAGNEKLFF
.,.,TRBV6-6,TRBJ2-5,TGTGCCAGCAGTCCCGATCTGGGGCAAGAGACCCAGTACTTC,CASSPDLGQETQYF
.,.,TRBV6-1,TRBJ2-7,TGTGCCAGCAGTGAAGGGCCCCGCTACGAGCAGTACTTC,CASSEGPRYEQYF
few,.,TRBV5-1,TRBJ2-2,TGCGCCAGCAAGGTCAGCGGCTTAGCTGACACCGGGGAGCTGTTTTTT,CASKVSGLADTGELFF
few,.,TRBV15,TRBJ1-2,TGTGCCACCAGCAGAGATTTCGGGGGACAACTGATGGGTTATGGCTACACCTTC,CATSRDFGGQLMGYGYTF